This is a list of T cell receptor beta chains from one sample in a study of vaccination and CD4 T cells after COVID-19. In TCRdb, the PCR reads were re-called with MiXCR into one record per CDR3 protein. The sample lists 20,000 to 30,000 distinct CDR3 sequences, about 31% occurring once. These receptors' targets are unknown. Source: CD4+ T cells from blood, cultured in vitro, taken about 7 months after SARS-CoV-2 vaccination. The receptor source for this set is a human donor who had recovered from COVID-19. CDR3s include the opening cysteine and the closing phenylalanine or tryptophan. The D gene is left open where the match is weak. The listing skips clone size in some rows; elsewhere it reads once, few, many or a size class.

v_call	d_call	clone_size	j_call	cdr3_aa	cdr3_nt
TRBV7-2	.	few	TRBJ2-7	CASSLAGTGQSYEQYF	TGTGCCAGCAGCTTAGCGGGTACAGGTCAATCCTACGAGCAGTACTTC
TRBV2	.	.	TRBJ1-5	CASSRDLGGNQPQHF	TGTGCCAGCAGCCGCGACCTTGGAGGCAATCAGCCCCAGCATTTT
TRBV28	.	.	TRBJ2-5	CASSPAVWGAETQYF	TGTGCCAGCAGTCCAGCGGTATGGGGTGCAGAGACCCAGTACTTC
TRBV20-1	.	few	TRBJ1-2	CSARVQGNYGYTF	TGCAGTGCTAGAGTACAGGGTAACTATGGCTACACCTTC
TRBV15	.	few	TRBJ1-1	CATSRDHRGSEAFF	TGTGCCACCAGCAGAGATCATAGGGGTTCGGAAGCTTTCTTT
TRBV7-2	TRBD2	few	TRBJ2-3	CASSLRRLAGDTQYF	TGTGCCAGCAGCTTACGGAGACTAGCGGGAGATACGCAGTATTTT
TRBV20-1	TRBD2	few	TRBJ2-5	CSANTGTSGSFETQYF	TGCAGTGCTAATACCGGGACTAGCGGGAGTTTCGAGACCCAGTACTTC
TRBV7-3	.	medium-sized	TRBJ2-5	CASSRNGLPGETQYF	TGTGCCAGCAGCAGAAACGGACTACCGGGGGAGACCCAGTACTTC
TRBV2	TRBD1	.	TRBJ2-3	CASRTGGTDTQYF	TGTGCCAGCAGAACAGGGGGCACAGATACGCAGTATTTT
TRBV19	.	.	TRBJ1-1	CASSIEWAAREAFF	TGTGCCAGTAGTATAGAATGGGCAGCACGTGAAGCTTTCTTT
TRBV7-9	.	few	TRBJ2-3	CASSHGDGGDADTQYF	TGTGCCAGCAGCCACGGGGACGGAGGGGACGCAGATACGCAGTATTTT
TRBV7-3	.	.	TRBJ2-3	CASSLRGSRGDTQYF	TGTGCCAGCAGCTTAAGAGGTAGCCGCGGAGATACGCAGTATTTT
TRBV6-1	TRBD1	.	TRBJ2-7	CASRYTGGLEQYF	TGTGCCAGCAGATATACAGGGGGGCTGGAGCAGTACTTC
TRBV20-1	.	few	TRBJ2-6	CSAPEWTPSGANVLTF	TGCAGTGCCCCCGAGTGGACTCCCTCTGGGGCCAACGTCCTGACTTTC
TRBV11-2	.	.	TRBJ2-7	CASSSGPDSEQYF	TGTGCCAGCAGCTCGGGACCGGACAGCGAGCAGTACTTC
TRBV7-2	.	.	TRBJ2-7	CASSYRDGTYEQYF	TGTGCCAGCAGCTACCGGGACGGGACCTACGAGCAGTACTTC